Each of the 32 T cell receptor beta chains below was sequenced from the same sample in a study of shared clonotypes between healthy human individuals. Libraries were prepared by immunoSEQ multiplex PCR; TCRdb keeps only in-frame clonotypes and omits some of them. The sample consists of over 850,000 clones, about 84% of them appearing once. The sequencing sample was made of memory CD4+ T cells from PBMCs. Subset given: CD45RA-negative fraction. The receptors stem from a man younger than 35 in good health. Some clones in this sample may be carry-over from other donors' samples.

CDR3 nucleotide sequence: TGTGCCAGCATTTGGGGACAGGGGGCGGGCTATGGCTACACCTTC. Its translation: CASIWGQGAGYGYTF. This chain joins TRBV2 and TRBJ1-2, with TRBD1 matching 12 bases. The CDR3 runs 15 residues. V was clipped by 7 bases and J by 4 bases; unmatched bases: 7. Germline assignment: CDR1 SNHLY and CDR2 FYNNEI. The full variable domain, its missing parts supplied by reference TRBV2 and TRBJ1-2, is EPEVTQTPSHQVTQMGQEVILRCVPISNHLYFYWYRQILGQKVEFLVSFYNNEISEKSEIFDDQFSVERPDGSNFTLKIRSTKLEDSAMYFCASIWGQGAGYGYTFGSGTRLTVV.

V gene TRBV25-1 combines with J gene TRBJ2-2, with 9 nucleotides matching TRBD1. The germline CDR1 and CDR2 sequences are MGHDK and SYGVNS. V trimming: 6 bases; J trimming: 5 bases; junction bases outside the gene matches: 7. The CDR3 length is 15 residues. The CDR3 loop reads CASSEPGTGTGELFF. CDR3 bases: TGTGCCAGCAGCGAACCCGGGACAGGGACCGGGGAGCTGTTTTTT.

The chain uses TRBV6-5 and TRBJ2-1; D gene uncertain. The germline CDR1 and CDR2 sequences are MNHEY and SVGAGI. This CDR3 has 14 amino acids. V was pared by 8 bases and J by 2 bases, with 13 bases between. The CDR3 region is CASVRSRPYNEQFF. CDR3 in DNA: TGTGCCAGCGTGAGATCTCGCCCCTACAATGAGCAGTTCTTC.

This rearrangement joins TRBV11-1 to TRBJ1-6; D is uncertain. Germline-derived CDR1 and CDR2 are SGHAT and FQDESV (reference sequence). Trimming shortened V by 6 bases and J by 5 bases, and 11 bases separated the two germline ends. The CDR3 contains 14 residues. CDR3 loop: CASRSSQDNSPLHF. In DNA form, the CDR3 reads TGTGCCAGCAGATCCTCGCAGGATAATTCACCCCTCCACTTT.

The CDR3 sequence is CASSVVGGVGGYTF. DNA of the CDR3: TGTGCCAGCAGCGTAGTAGGTGGGGTTGGTGGCTACACCTTC. The V and J genes are TRBV9 and TRBJ1-2, with D hard to call. V was trimmed by 0 bases and J by 7 bases, leaving 13 bases between them. The germline CDR1 and CDR2 sequences are SGDLS and YYNGEE. This CDR3 spans 14 amino acids. Supplemented by reference TRBV9 and TRBJ1-2, the full variable domain reads DSGVTQTPKHLITATGQRVTLRCSPRSGDLSVYWYQQSLDQGLQFLIQYYNGEERAKGNILERFSAQQFPDLHSELNLSSLELGDSALYFCASSVVGGVGGYTFGSGTRLTVV.

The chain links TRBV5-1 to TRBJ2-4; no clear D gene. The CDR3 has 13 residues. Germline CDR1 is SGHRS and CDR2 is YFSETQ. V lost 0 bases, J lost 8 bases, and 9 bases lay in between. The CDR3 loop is CASSLEGSDIQYF. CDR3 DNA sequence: TGCGCCAGCAGCTTGGAGGGTTCGGACATTCAGTACTTC. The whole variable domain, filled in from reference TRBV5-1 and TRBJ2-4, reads KAGVTQTPRYLIKTRGQQVTLSCSPISGHRSVSWYQQTPGQGLQFLFEYFSETQRNKGNFPGRFSGRQFSNSRSEMNVSTLELGDSALYLCASSLEGSDIQYFGAGTRLSVL.

This chain's CDR3 is CASSPDRGRGDETQYF. The CDR3 DNA is TGTGCCAGCTCACCCGACAGGGGCAGAGGGGATGAGACCCAGTACTTC. The V call is TRBV18, the J call TRBJ2-5, with 8 bases matching TRBD1. Germline V gene sequence: CDR1 KGHSH, CDR2 LQKENI. This CDR3 contains 16 residues. J gave up 5 bases and V 3 bases, and 11 bases lay outside the gene matches.

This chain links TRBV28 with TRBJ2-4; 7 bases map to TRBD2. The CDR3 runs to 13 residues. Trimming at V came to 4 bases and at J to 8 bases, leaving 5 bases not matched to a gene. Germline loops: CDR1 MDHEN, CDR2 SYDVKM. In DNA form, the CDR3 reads TGTGCCAGCAGTTCCGGGAGGTGGGACATTCAGTACTTC. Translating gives CASSSGRWDIQYF.

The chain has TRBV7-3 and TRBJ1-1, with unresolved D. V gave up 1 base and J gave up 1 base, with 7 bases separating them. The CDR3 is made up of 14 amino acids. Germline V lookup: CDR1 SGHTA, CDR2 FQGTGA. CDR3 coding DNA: TGTGCCAGCAGCTTAATTGGCAGGAACACTGAAGCTTTCTTT. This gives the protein CASSLIGRNTEAFF.

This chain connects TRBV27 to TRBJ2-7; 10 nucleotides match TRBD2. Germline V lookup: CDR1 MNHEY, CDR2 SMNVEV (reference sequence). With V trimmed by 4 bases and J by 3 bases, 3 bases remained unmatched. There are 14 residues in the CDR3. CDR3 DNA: TGTGCCAGCAGTTCGGGACTAGCGTTCTACGAGCAGTACTTC. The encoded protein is CASSSGLAFYEQYF.

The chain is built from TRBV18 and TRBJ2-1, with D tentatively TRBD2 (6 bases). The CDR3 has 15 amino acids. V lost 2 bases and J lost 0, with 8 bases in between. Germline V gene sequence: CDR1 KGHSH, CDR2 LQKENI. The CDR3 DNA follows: TGTGCCAGCTCACCAAATAGCGGCTCCTACAATGAGCAGTTCTTC. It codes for CASSPNSGSYNEQFF.

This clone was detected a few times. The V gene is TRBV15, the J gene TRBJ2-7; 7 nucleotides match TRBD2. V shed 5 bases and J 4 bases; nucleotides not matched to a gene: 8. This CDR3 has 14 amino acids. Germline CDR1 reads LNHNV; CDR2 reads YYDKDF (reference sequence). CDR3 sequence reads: CATSFERDPYEQYF. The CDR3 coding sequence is TGTGCCACCAGCTTTGAGCGGGACCCATACGAGCAGTACTTC.

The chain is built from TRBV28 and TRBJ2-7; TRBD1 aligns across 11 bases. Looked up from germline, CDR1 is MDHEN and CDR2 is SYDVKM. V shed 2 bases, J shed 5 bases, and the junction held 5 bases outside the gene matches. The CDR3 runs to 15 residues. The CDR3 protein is CASSLRDRGRDEQYF. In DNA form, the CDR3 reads TGTGCCAGCAGTTTAAGGGACAGGGGGAGAGACGAGCAGTACTTC.

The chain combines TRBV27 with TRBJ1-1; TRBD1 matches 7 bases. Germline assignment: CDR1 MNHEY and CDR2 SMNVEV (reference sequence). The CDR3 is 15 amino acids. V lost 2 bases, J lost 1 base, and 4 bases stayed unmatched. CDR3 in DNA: TGTGCCAGCAGTTTAAGGACAGGATGGAACACTGAAGCTTTCTTT. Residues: CASSLRTGWNTEAFF.

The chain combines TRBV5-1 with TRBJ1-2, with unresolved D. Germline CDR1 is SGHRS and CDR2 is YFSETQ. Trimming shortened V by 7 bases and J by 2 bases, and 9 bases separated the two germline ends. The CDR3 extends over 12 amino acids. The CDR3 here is CASRAENYGYTF. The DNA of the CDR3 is TGCGCCAGCCGGGCCGAGAACTATGGCTACACCTTC.

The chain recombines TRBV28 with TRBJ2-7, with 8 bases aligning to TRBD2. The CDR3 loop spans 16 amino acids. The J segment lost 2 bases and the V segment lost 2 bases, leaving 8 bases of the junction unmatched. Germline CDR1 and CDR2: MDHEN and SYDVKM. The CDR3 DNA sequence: TGTGCCAGCAGTTTAATGTCGACTAGCGTACCCTACGAGCAGTACTTC. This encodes CASSLMSTSVPYEQYF.

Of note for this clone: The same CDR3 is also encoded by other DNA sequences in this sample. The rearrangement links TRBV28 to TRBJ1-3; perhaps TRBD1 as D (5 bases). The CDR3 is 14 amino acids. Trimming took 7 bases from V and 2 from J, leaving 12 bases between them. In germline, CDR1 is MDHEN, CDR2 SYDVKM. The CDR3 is CASTLGGAGNTIYF. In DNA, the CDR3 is TGTGCCAGCACCTTGGGGGGAGCTGGAAACACCATATATTTT. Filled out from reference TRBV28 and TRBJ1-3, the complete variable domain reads DVKVTQSSRYLVKRTGEKVFLECVQDMDHENMFWYRQDPGLGLRLIYFSYDVKMKEKGDIPEGYSVSREKKERFSLILESASTNQTSMYLCASTLGGAGNTIYFGEGSWLTVV.

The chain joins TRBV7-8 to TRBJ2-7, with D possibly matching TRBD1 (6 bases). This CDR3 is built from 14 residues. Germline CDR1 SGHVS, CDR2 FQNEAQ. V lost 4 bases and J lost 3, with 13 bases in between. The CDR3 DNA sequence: TGTGCCAGCAGCTCAGACAGGTACCTCTACGAGCAGTACTTC. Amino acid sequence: CASSSDRYLYEQYF. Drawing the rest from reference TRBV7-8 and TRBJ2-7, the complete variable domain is GAGVSQSPRYKVAKRGQDVALRCDPISGHVSLFWYQQALGQGPEFLTYFQNEAQLDKSGLPSDRFFAERPEGSVSTLKIQRTQQEDSAVYLCASSSDRYLYEQYFGPGTRLTVT.

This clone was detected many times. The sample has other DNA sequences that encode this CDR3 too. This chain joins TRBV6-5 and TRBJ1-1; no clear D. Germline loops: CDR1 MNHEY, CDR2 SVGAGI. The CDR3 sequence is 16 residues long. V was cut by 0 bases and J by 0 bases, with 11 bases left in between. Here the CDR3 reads CASSYSRAGMNTEAFF. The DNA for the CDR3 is TGTGCCAGCAGTTACTCGAGGGCGGGGATGAACACTGAAGCTTTCTTT.

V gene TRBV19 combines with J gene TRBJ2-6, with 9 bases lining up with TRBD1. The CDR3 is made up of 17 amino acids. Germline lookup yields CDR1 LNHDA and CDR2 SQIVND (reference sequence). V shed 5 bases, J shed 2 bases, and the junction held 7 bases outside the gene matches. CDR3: CASSPRDRETGANVLTF. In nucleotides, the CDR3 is TGTGCCAGTAGTCCTCGGGACAGGGAGACTGGGGCCAACGTCCTGACTTTC.

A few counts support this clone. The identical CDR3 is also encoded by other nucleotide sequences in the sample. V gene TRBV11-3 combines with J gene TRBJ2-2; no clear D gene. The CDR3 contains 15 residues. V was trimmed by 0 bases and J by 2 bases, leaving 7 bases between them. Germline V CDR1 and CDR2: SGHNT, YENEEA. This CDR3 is CASSLESGNTGELFF. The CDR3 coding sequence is TGTGCCAGCAGCTTAGAGAGTGGTAACACCGGGGAGCTGTTTTTT.

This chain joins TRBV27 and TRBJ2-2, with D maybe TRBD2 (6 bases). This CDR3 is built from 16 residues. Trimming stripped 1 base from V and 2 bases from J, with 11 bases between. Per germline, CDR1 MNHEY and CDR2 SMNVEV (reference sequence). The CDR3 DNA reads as TGTGCCAGCAGTTTATGGGGGGTTCTAAACACCGGGGAGCTGTTTTTT. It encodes CASSLWGVLNTGELFF.

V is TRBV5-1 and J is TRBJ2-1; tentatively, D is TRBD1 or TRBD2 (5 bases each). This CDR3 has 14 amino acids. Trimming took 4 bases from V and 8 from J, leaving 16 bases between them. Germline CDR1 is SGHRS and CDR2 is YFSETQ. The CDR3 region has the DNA TGCGCCAGCAGCCTGGGGGATTCCCTCCATGAGCAGTTCTTC. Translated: CASSLGDSLHEQFF.

In DNA, the CDR3 is TGTGCCAGCAGCCCCTGGGGCGGGGAGCTGTTTTTT. Protein: CASSPWGGELFF. The rearrangement uses TRBV9 and TRBJ2-2; unclear D gene. The CDR3 is 12 amino acids. V lost 4 bases to trimming and J lost 7 bases, with 8 bases between them. Germline-derived CDR1 and CDR2 are SGDLS and YYNGEE.

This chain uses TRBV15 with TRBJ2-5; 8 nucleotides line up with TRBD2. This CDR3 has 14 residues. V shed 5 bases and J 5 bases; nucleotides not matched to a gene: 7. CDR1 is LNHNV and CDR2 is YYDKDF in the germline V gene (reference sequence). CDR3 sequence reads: CATSGSGRRETQYF. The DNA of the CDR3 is TGTGCCACCAGCGGGAGCGGGAGACGGGAGACCCAGTACTTC.

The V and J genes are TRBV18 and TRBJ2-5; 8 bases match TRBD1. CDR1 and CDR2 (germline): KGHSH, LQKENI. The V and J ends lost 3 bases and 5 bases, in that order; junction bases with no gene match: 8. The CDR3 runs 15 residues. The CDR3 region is CASSPLQGADETQYF. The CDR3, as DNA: TGTGCCAGCTCACCCCTCCAGGGGGCGGACGAGACCCAGTACTTC.

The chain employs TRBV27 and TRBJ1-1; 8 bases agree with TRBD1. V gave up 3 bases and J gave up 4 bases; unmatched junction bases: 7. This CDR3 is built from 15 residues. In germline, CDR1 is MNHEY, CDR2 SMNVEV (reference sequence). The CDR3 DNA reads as TGTGCCAGCAGTTTCGGACAGGGAGGCGGCACTGAAGCTTTCTTT. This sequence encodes CASSFGQGGGTEAFF.

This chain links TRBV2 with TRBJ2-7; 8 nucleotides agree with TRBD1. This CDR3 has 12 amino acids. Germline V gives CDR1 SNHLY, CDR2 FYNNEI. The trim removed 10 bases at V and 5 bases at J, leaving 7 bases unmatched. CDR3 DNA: TGTGCCACCAGGACAGGGCAGAACGAGCAGTACTTC. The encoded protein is CATRTGQNEQYF.

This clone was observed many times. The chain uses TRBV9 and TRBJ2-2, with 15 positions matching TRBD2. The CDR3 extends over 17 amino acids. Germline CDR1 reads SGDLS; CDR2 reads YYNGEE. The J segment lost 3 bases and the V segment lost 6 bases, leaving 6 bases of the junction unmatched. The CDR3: CASTMGLAGGDTGELFF. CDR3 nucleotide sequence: TGTGCCAGCACCATGGGACTAGCGGGAGGCGACACCGGGGAGCTGTTTTTT.

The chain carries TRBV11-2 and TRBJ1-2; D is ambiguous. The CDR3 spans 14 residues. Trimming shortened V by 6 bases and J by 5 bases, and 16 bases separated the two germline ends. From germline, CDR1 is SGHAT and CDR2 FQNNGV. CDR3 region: CASRQSGRSYGYTF. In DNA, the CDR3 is TGTGCCAGCAGACAAAGCGGTCGGTCGTATGGCTACACCTTC.

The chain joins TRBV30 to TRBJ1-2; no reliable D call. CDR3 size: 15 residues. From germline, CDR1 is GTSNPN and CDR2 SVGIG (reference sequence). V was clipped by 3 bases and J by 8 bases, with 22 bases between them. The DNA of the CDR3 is TGTGCCTGGAGCCCCCTGGGCAGGCGGGATAGGGGCTACACCTTC. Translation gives CAWSPLGRRDRGYTF.

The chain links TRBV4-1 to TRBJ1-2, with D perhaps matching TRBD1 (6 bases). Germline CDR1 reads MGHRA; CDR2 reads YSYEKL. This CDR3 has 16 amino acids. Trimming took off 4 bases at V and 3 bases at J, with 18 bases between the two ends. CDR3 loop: CASSLMWRTADYGYTF. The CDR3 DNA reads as TGCGCCAGCAGCCTAATGTGGAGGACAGCAGACTATGGCTACACCTTC.